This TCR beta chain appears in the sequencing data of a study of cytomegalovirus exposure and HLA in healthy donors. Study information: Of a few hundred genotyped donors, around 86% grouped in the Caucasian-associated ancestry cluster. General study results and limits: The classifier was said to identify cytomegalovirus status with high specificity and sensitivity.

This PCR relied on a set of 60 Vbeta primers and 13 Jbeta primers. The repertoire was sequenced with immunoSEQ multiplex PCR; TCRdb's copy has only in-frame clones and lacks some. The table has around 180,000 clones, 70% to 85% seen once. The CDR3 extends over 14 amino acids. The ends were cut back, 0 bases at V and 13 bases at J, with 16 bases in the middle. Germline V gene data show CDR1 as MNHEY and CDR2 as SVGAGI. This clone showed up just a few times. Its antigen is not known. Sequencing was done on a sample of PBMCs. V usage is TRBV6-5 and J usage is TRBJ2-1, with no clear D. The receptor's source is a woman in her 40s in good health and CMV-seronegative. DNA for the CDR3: TGTGCCAGCAGTTACTCCCTAGGATTAGATGCACAGTTCTTC. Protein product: CASSYSLGLDAQFF.